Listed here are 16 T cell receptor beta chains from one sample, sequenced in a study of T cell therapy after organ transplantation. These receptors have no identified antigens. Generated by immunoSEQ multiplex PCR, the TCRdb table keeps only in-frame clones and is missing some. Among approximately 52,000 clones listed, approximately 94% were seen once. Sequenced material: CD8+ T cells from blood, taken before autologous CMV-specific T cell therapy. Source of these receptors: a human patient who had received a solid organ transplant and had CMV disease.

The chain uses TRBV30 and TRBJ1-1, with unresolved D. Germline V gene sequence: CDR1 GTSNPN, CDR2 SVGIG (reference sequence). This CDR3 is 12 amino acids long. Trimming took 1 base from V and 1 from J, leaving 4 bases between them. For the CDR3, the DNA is TGTGCCTGGAGTGCGGGGAACACTGAAGCTTTCTTT. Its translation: CAWSAGNTEAFF.

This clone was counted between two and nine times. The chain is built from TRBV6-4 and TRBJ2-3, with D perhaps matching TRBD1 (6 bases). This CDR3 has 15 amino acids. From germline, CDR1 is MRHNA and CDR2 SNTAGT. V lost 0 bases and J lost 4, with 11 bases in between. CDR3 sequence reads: CASSDSKGGADTQYF. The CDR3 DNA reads TGTGCCAGCAGTGACTCAAAAGGGGGAGCAGATACGCAGTATTTT.

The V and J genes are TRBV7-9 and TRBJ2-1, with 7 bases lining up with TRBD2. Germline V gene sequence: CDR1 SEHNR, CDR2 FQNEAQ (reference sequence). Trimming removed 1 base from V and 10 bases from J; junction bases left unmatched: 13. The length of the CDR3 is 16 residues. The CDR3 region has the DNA TGTGCCAGCAGCTTAGTCGGCGCGGGAGTCGATTTAGAGCAGTTCTTC. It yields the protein CASSLVGAGVDLEQFF.

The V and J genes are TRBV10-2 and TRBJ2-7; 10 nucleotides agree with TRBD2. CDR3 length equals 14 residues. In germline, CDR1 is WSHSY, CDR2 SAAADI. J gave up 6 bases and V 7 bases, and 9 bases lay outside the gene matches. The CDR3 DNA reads TGCGCCAGCACCGGACTAGCGGACCTTAGCGAGCAGTACTTC. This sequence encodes CASTGLADLSEQYF.

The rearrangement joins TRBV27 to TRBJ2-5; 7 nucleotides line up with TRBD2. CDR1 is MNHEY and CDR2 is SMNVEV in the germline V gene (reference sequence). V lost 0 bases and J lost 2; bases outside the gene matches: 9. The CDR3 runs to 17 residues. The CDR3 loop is CASSLSSGVLTQETQYF. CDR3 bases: TGTGCCAGCAGTTTATCGAGCGGGGTCTTAACTCAAGAGACCCAGTACTTC.

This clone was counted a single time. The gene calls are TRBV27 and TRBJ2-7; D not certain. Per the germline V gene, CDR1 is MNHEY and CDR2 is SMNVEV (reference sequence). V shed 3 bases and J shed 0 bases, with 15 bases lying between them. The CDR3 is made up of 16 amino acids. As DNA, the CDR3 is TGTGCCAGCAGTTTTATATTAGGTACAGTCTCCTACGAGCAGTACTTC. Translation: CASSFILGTVSYEQYF.

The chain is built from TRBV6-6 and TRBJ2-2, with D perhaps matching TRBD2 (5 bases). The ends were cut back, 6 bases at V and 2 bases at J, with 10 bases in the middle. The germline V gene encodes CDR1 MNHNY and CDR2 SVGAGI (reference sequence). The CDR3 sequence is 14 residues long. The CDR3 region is CASSQSGNTGELFF. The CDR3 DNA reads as TGTGCCAGCAGCCAAAGCGGAAACACCGGGGAGCTGTTTTTT.

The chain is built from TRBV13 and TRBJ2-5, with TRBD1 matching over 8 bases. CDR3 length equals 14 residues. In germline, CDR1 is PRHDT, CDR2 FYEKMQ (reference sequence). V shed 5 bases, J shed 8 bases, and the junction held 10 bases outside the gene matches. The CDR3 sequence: CASSVRQGIGTQYF. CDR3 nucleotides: TGTGCCAGCAGCGTACGACAGGGGATAGGAACCCAGTACTTC. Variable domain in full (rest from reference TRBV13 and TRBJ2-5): AAGVIQSPRHLIKEKRETATLKCYPIPRHDTVYWYQQGPGQDPQFLISFYEKMQSDKGSIPDRFSAQQFSDYHSELNMSSLELGDSALYFCASSVRQGIGTQYFGPGTRLLVL.

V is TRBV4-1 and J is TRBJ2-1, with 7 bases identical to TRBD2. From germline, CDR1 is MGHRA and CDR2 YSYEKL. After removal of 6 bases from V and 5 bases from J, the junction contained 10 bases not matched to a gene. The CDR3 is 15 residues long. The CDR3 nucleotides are TGCGCCAGCAGACGTACCGGGACTACCGACAATGAGCAGTTCTTC. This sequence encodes CASRRTGTTDNEQFF.

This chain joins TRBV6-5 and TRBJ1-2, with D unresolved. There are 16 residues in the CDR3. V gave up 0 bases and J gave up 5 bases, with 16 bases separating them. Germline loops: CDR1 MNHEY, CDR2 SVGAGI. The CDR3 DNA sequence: TGTGCCAGCAGTTACTCGATTGCAGGTGGGGAGTATGGCTACACCTTC. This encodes CASSYSIAGGEYGYTF.

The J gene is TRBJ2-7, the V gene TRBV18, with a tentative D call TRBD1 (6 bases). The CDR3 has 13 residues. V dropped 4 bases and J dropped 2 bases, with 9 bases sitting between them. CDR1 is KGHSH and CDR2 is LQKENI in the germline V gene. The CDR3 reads CASSQQGTYEQYF. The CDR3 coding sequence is TGTGCCAGCTCACAACAGGGTACCTACGAGCAGTACTTC. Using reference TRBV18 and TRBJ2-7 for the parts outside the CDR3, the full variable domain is NAGVMQNPRHLVRRRGQEARLRCSPMKGHSHVYWYRQLPEEGLKFMVYLQKENIIDESGMPKERFSAEFPKEGPSILRIQQVVRGDSAAYFCASSQQGTYEQYFGPGTRLTVT.

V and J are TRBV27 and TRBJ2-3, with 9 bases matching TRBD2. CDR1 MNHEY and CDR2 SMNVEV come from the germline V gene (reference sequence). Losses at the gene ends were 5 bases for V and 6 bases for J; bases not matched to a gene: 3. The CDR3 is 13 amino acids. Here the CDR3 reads CASSPGLADTQYF. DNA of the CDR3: TGTGCCAGCAGTCCAGGACTAGCGGATACGCAGTATTTT.

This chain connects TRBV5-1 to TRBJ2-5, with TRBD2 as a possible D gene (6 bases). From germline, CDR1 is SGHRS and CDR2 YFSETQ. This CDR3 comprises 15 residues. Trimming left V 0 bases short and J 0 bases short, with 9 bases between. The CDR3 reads CASSLGLVDQETQYF. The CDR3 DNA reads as TGCGCCAGCAGCTTGGGACTAGTAGACCAAGAGACCCAGTACTTC.

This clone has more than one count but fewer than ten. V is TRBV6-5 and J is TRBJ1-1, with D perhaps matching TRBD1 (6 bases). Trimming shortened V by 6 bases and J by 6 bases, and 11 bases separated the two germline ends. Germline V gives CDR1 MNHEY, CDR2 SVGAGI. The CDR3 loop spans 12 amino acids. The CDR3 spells CASSWAGAEAFF. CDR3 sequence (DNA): TGTGCCAGCAGCTGGGCAGGGGCTGAAGCTTTCTTT.

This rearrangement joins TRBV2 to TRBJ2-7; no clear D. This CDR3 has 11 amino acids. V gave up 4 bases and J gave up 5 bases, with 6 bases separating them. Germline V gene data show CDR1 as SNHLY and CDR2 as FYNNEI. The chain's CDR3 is CASSVTHEQYF. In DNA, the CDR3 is TGTGCCAGCAGTGTCACCCACGAGCAGTACTTC.

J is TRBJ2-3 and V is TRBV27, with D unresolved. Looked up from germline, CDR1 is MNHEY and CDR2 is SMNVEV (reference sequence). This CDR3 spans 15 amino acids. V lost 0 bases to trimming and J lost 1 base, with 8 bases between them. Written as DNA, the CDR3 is TGTGCCAGCAGTTTATCGACAAGGGGCACAGATACGCAGTATTTT. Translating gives CASSLSTRGTDTQYF.